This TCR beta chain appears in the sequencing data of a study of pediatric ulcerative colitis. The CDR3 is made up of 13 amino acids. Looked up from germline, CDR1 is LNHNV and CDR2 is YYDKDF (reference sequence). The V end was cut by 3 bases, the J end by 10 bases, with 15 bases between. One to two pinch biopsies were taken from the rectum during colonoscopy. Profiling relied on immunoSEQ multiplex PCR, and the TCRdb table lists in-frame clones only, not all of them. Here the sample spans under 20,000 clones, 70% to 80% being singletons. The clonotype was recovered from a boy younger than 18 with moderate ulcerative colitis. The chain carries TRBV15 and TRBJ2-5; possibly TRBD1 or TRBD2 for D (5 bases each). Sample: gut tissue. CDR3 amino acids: CATSSEVRDGQYF. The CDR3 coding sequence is TGTGCCACCAGCAGTGAGGTCCGGGACGGCCAGTACTTC. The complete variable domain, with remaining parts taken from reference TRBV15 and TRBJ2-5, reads DAMVIQNPRYQVTQFGKPVTLSCSQTLNHNVMYWYQQKSSQAPKLLFHYYDKDFNNEADTPDNFQSRRPNTSFCFLDIRSPGLGDTAMYLCATSSEVRDGQYFGPGTRLLVL.